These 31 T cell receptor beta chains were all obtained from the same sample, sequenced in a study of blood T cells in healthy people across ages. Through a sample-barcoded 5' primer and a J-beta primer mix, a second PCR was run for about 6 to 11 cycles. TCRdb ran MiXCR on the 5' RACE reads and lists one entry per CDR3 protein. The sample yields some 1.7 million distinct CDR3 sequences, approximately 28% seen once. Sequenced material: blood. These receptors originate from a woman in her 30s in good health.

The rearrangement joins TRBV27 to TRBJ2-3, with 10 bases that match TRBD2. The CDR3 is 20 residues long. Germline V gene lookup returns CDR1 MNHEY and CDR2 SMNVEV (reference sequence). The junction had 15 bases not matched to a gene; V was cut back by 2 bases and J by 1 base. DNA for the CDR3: TGTGCCAGCAGTTTAGAGGTCGGAGCGGGAGGGCTGGTGGGCACAGATACGCAGTATTTT. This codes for CASSLEVGAGGLVGTDTQYF.

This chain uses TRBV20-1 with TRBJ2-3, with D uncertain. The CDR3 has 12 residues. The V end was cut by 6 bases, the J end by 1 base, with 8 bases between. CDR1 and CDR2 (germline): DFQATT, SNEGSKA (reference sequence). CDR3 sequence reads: CSAIWGTDTQYF. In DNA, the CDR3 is TGCAGTGCCATTTGGGGCACAGATACGCAGTATTTT.

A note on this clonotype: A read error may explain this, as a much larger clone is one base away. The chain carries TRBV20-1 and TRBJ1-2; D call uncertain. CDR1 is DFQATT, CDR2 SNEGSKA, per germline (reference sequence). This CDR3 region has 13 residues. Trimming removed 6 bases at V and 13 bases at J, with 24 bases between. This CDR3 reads CSARRGRDLIGTF. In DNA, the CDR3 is TGCAGTGCCCGAAGAGGTCGCGATTTGATCGGCACCTTC.

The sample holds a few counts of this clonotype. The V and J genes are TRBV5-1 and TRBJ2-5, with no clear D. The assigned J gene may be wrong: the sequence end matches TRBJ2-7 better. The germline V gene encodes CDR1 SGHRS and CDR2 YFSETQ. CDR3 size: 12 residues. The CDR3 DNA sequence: TGCGCCGGCACCCTTGACGGGTCCGAGCAGTACTTC. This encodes CAGTLDGSEQYF.

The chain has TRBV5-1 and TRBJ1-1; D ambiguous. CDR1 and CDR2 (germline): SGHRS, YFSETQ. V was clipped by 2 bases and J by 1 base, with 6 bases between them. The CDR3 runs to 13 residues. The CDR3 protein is CASSLNENTEAFF. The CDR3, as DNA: TGCGCCAGCAGCTTAAACGAGAACACTGAAGCTTTCTTT.

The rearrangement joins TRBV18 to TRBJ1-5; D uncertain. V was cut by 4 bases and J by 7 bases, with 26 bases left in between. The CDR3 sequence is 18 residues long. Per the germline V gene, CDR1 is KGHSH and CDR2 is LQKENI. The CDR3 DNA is TGTGCCAGCTCACACATAGGAATGTCAGAGGCCTCCAAGCAGCCCCAGCATTTT. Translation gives CASSHIGMSEASKQPQHF.

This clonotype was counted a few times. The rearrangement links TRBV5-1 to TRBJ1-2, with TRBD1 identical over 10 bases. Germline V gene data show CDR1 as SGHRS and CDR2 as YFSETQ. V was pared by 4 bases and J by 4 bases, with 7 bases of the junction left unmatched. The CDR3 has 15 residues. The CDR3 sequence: CASSVSGTGVYGYTF. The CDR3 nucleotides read TGCGCCAGCAGCGTTTCCGGGACAGGGGTCTATGGCTACACCTTC.

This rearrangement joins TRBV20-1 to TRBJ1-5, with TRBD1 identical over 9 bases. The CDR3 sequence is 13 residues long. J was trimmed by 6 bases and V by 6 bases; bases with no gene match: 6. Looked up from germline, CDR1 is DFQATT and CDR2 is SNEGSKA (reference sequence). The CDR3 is CSADRGVGQPQHF. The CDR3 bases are TGCAGTGCGGACAGGGGAGTGGGTCAGCCCCAGCATTTT.

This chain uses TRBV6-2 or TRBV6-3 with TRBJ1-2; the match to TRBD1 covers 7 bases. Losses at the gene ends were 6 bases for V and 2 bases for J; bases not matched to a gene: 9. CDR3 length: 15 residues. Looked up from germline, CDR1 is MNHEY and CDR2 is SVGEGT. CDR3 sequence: CASSLTGQDNYGYTF. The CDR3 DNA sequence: TGTGCCAGCAGCCTTACAGGACAGGACAACTATGGCTACACCTTC.

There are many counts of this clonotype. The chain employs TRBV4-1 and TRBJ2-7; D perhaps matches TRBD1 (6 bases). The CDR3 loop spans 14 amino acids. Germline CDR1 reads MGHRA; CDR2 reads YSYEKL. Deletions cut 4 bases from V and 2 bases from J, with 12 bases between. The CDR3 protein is CASSPKDRTYEQYF. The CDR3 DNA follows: TGCGCCAGCAGCCCAAAAGACAGGACCTACGAGCAGTACTTC.

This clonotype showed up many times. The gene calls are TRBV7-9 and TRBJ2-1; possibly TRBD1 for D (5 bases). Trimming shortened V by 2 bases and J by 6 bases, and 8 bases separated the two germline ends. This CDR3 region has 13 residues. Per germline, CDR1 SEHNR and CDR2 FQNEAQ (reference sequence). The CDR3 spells CASSLTRVNEQFF. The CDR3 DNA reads TGTGCCAGCAGCTTAACCAGGGTCAATGAGCAGTTCTTC.

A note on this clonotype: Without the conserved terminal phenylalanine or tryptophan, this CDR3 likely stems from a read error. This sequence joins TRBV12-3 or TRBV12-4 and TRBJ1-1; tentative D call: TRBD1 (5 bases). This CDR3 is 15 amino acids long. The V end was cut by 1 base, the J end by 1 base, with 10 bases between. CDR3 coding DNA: TGTGCCAGCAGTTTAGGGGTGGGGACGAACACTGAAGCTTTCTGT. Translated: CASSLGVGTNTEAFC.

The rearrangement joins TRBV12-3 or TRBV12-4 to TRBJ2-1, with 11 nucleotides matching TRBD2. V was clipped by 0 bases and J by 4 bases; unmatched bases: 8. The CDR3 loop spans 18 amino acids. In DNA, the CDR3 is TGTGCCAGCAGTTTAGCGCGGCTAGCGGGAGGCGGGTACAATGAGCAGTTCTTC. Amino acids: CASSLARLAGGGYNEQFF.

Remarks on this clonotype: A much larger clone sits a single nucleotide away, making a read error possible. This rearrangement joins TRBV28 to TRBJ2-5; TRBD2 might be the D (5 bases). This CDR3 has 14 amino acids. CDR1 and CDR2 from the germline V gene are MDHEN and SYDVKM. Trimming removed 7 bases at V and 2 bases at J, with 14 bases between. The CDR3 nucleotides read TGTGCCAGCACCGTAGCGAGGAAGCAAGAGACCCAGTACTTC. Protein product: CASTVARKQETQYF.

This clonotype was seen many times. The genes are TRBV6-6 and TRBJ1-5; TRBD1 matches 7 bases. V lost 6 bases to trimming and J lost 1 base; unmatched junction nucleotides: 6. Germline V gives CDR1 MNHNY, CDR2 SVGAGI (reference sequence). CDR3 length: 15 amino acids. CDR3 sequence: CASSRQGGSNQPQHF. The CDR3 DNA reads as TGTGCCAGCAGCCGACAGGGCGGCAGCAATCAGCCCCAGCATTTT.

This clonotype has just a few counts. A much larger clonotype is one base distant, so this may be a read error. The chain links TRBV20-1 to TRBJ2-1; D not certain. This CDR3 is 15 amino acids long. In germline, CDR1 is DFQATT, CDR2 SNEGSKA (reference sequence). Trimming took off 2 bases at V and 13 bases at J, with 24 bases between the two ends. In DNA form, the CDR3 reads TGCAGTGCTAGATATCAGACCCGAGTTGGAGAGACCCAGTTCTTC. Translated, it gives CSARYQTRVGETQFF.

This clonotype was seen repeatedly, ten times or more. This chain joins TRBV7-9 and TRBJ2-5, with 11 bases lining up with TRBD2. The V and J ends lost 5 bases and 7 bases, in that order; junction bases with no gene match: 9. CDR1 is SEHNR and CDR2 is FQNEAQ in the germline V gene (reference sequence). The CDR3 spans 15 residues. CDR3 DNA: TGTGCCAGCAGCCCCGGGACTAGCGGAGATGGGACCCAGTACTTC. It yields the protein CASSPGTSGDGTQYF.

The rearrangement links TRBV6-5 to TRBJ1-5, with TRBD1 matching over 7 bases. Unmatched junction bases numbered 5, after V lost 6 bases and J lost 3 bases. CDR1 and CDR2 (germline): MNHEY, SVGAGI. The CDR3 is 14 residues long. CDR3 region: CASRDRESNQPQHF. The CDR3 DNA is TGTGCCAGCAGAGACAGGGAATCCAATCAGCCCCAGCATTTT.

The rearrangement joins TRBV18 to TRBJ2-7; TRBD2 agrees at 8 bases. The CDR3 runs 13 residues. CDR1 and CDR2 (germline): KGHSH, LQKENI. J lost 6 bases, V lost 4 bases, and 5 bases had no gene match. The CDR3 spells CASSRPGTSEQYF. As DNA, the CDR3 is TGTGCCAGCTCACGGCCCGGGACTAGCGAGCAGTACTTC.

This CDR3 is CASSLVAGEDNEQFF. The CDR3 nucleotides are TGCGCCAGCAGCTTAGTTGCCGGGGAAGACAATGAGCAGTTCTTC. The chain joins TRBV5-1 to TRBJ2-1; TRBD2 might be the D (5 bases). Between the trimmed V and J ends, which lost 2 bases and 5 bases, there was a span of 14 bases. Per germline, CDR1 SGHRS and CDR2 YFSETQ. This CDR3 has 15 amino acids.

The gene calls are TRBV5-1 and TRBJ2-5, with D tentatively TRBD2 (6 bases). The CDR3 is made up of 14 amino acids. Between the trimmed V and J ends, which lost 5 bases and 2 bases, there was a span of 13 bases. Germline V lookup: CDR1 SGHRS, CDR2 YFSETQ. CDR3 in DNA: TGCGCCAGCAGGCCGACTAGGCCGCAAGAGACCCAGTACTTC. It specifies CASRPTRPQETQYF.

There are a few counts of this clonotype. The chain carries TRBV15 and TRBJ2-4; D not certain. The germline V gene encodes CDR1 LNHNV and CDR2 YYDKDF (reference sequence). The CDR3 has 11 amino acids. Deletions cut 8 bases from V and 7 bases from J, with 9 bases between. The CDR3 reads CATLSRNIQYF. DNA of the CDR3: TGTGCCACCCTCAGTCGGAACATTCAGTACTTC.

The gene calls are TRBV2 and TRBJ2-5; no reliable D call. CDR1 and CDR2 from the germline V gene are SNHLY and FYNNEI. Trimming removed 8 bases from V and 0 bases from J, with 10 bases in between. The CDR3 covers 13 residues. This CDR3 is CASEEGYQETQYF. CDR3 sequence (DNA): TGTGCCAGCGAGGAAGGGTACCAAGAGACCCAGTACTTC.

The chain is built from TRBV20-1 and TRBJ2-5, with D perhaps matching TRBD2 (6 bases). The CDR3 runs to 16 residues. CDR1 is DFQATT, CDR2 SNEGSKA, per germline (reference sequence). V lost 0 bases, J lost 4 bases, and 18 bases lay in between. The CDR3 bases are TGCAGTGCTAGAGATCTCAGGGCAGGGACTCGAGAGACCCAGTACTTC. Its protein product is CSARDLRAGTRETQYF.

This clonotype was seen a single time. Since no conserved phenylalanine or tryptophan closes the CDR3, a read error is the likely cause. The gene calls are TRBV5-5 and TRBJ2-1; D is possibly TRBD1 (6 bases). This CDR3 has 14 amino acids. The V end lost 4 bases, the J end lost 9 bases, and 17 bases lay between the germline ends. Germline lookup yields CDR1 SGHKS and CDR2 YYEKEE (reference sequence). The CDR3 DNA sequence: TGTGCCAGCAGCCGCCGGGACAACGGTGGTGAGCAGTTCCTC. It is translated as CASSRRDNGGEQFL.

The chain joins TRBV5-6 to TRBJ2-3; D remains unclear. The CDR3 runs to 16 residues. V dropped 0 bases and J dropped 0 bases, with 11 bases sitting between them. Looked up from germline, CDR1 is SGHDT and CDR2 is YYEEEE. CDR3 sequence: CASSLGARLSTDTQYF. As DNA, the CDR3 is TGTGCCAGCAGCTTGGGGGCCAGGTTGAGCACAGATACGCAGTATTTT. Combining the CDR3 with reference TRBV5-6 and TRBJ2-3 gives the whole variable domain DAGVTQSPTHLIKTRGQQVTLRCSPKSGHDTVSWYQQALGQGPQFIFQYYEEEERQRGNFPDRFSGHQFPNYSSELNVNALLLGDSALYLCASSLGARLSTDTQYFGPGTRLTVL.

CDR3 DNA: TGTGCCAGCAGCTTAACCAGCGCCCGGTACCAAGAGACCCAGTACTTC. Translating it yields CASSLTSARYQETQYF. The chain has TRBV7-2 and TRBJ2-5; no clear D gene. CDR3 length: 16 amino acids. Germline CDR1 and CDR2: SGHTA and FQGNSA. The ends were cut back, 2 bases at V and 0 bases at J, with 13 bases in the middle.

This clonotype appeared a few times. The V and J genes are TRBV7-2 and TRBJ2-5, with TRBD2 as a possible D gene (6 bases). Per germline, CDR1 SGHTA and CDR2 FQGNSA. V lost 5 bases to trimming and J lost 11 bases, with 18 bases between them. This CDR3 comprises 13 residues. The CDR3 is CASSAASVREQYF. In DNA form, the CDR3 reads TGTGCCAGCAGCGCAGCTAGCGTCAGGGAGCAGTACTTC.

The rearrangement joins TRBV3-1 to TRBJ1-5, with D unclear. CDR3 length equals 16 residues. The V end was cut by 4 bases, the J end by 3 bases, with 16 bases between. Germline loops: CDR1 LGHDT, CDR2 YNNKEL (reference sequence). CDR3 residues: CASSPSKTRDNQPQHF. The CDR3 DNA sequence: TGTGCCAGCAGCCCGTCAAAAACGAGGGACAATCAGCCCCAGCATTTT. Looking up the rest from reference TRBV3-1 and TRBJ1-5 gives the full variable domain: DTAVSQTPKYLVTQMGNDKSIKCEQNLGHDTMYWYKQDSKKFLKIMFSYNNKELIINETVPNRFSPKSPDKAHLNLHINSLELGDSAVYFCASSPSKTRDNQPQHFGDGTRLSIL.

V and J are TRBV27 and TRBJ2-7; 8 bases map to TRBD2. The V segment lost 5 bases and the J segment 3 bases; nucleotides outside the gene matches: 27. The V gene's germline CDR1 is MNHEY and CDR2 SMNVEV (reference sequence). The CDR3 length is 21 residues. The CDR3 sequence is CASSIAGTLGKRGPLRYEQYF. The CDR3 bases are TGTGCCAGCAGTATCGCCGGGACTCTCGGGAAGCGGGGGCCGCTACGCTACGAGCAGTACTTC.

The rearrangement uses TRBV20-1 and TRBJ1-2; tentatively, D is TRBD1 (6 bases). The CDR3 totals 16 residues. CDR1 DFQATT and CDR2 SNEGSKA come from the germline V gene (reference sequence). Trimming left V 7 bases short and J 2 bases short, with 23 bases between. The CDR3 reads CSVAGTEQGSNYGYTF. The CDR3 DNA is TGCAGTGTGGCCGGGACTGAACAGGGATCGAACTATGGCTACACCTTC.